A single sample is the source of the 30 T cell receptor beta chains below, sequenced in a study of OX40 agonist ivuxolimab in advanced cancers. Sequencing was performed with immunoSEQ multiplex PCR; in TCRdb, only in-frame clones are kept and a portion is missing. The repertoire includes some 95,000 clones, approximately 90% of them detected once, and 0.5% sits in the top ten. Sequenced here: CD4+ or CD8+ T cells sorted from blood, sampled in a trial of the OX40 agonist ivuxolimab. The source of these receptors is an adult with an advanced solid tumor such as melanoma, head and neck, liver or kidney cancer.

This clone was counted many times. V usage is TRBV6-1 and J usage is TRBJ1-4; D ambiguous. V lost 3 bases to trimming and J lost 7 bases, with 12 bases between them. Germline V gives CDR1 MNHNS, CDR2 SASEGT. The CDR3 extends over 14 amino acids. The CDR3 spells CASSESGGVEKLFF. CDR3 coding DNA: TGTGCCAGCAGTGAGTCGGGAGGCGTTGAAAAACTGTTTTTT.

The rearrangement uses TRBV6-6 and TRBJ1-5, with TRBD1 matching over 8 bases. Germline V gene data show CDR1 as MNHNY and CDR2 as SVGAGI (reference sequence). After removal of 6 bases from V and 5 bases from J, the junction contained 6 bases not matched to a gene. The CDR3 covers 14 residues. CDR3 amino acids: CASRPTGGDQPQHF. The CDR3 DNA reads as TGTGCCAGCAGACCAACAGGGGGGGATCAGCCCCAGCATTTT.

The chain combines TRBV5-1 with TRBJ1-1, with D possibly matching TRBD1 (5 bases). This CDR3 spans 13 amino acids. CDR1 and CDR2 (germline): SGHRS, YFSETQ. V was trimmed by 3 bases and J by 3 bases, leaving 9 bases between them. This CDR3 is CASSSWGDTEAFF. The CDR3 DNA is TGCGCCAGCAGCTCGTGGGGGGACACTGAAGCTTTCTTT. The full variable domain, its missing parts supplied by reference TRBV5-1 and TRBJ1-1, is KAGVTQTPRYLIKTRGQQVTLSCSPISGHRSVSWYQQTPGQGLQFLFEYFSETQRNKGNFPGRFSGRQFSNSRSEMNVSTLELGDSALYLCASSSWGDTEAFFGQGTRLTVV.

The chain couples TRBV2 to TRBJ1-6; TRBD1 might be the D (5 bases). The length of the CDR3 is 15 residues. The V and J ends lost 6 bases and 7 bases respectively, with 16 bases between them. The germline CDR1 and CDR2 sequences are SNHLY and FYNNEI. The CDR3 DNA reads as TGTGCCAGCAGAGGGGAACAGCGGATAAATTCACCCCTCCACTTT. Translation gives CASRGEQRINSPLHF. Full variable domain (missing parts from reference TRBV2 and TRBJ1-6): EPEVTQTPSHQVTQMGQEVILRCVPISNHLYFYWYRQILGQKVEFLVSFYNNEISEKSEIFDDQFSVERPDGSNFTLKIRSTKLEDSAMYFCASRGEQRINSPLHFGNGTRLTVT.

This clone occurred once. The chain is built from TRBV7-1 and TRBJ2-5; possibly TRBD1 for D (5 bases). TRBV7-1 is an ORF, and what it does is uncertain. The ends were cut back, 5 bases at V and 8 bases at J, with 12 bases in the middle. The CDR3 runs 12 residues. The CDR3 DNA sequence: TGTGCCAGCAGCCAAAATCAGGGTACCCAGTACTTC. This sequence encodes CASSQNQGTQYF.

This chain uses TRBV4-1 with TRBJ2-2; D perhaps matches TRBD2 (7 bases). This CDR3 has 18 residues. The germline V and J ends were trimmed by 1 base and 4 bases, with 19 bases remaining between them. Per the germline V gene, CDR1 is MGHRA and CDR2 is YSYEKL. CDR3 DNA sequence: TGCGCCAGCAGCCAAGTGCCAGTGGGGGGGCCTAGCACCGGGGAGCTGTTTTTT. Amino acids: CASSQVPVGGPSTGELFF.

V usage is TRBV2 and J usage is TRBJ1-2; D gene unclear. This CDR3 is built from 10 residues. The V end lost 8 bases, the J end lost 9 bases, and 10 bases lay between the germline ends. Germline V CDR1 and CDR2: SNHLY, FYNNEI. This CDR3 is CASGGSRYTF. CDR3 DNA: TGTGCCAGCGGAGGGTCGCGCTACACCTTC.

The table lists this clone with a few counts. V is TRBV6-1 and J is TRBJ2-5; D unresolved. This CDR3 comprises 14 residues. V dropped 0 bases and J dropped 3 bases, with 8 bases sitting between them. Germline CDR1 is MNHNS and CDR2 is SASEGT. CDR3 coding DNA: TGTGCCAGCAGTGAAGCGGGCCCTAAAGAGACCCAGTACTTC. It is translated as CASSEAGPKETQYF.

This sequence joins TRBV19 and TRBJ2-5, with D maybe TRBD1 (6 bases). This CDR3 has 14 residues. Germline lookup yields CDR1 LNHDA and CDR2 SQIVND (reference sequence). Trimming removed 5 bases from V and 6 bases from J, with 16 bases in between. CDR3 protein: CASSGDLRGKTQYF. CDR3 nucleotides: TGTGCCAGTAGTGGGGACCTTAGGGGGAAGACCCAGTACTTC.

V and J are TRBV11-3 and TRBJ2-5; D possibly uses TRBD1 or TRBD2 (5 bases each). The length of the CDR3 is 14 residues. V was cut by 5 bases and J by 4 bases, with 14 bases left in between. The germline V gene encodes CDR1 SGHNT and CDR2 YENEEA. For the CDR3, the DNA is TGTGCCAGCAGCCGGGACCTCACGGGAGAGACCCAGTACTTC. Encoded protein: CASSRDLTGETQYF.

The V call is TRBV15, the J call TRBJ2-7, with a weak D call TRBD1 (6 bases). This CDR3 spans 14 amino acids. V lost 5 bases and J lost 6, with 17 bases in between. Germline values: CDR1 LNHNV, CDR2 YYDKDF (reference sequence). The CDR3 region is CATSGDRYRSEQYF. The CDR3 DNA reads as TGTGCCACCAGCGGTGACAGGTACCGAAGCGAGCAGTACTTC.

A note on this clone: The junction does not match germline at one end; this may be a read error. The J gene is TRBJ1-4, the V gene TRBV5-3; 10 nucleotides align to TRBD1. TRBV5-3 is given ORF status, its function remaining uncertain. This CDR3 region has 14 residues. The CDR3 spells CASSFDRGREKLFF. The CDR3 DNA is TGTGCCAGCAGCTTCGACAGGGGGCGTGAAAAACTGTTTTTT.

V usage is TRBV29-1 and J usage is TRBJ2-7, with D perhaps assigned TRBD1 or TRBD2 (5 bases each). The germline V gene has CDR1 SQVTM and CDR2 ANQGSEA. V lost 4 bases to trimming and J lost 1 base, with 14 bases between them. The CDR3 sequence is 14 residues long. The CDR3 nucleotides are TGCAGCGTTGGACCCGGTGGGGGATCCTACGAGCAGTACTTC. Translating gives CSVGPGGGSYEQYF.

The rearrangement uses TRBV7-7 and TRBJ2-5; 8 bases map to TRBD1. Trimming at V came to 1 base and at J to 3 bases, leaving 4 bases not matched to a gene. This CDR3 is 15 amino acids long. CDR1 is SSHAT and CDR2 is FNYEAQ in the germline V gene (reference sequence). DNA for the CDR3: TGTGCCAGCAGCTTAGGAAACAGGGGGGAAGAGACCCAGTACTTC. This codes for CASSLGNRGEETQYF.

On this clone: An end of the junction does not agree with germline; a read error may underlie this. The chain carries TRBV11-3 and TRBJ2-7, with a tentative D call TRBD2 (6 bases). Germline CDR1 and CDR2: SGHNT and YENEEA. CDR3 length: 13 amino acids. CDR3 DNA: TGTGCCGGCAGCTTAGCGGACTCCTACGAGCAGTACTTC. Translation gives CAGSLADSYEQYF.

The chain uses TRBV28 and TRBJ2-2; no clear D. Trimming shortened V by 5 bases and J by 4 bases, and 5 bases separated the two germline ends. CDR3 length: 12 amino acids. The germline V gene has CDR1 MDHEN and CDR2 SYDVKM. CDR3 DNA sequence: TGTGCCAGCAGTCCTACCACCGGGGAGCTGTTTTTT. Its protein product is CASSPTTGELFF.

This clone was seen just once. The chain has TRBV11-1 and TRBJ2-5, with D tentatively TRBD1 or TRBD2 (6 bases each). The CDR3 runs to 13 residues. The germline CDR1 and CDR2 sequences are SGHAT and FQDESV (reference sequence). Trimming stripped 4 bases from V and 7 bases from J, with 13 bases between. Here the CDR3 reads CASSSTGGGTQYF. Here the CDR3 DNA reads TGTGCCAGCAGCTCGACAGGAGGGGGGACCCAGTACTTC.

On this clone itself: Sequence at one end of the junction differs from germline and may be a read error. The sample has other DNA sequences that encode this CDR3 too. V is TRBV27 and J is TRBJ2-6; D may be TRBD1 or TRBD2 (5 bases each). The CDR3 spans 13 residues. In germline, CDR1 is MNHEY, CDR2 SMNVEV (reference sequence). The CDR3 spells CASTVSGANVLTF. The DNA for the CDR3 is TGTGCCAGCACTGTGTCCGGGGCCAACGTTCTGACTTTC. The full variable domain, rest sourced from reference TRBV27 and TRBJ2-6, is EAQVTQNPRYLITVTGKKLTVTCSQNMNHEYMSWYRQDPGLGLRQIYYSMNVEVTDKGDVPEGYKVSRKEKRNFPLILESPSPNQTSLYFCASTVSGANVLTFGAGSRLTVL.

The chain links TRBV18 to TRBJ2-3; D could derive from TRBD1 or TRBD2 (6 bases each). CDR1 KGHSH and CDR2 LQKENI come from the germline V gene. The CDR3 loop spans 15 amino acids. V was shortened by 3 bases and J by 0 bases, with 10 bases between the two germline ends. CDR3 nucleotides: TGTGCCAGCTCACCCGTGGGGGGCAGCACAGATACGCAGTATTTT. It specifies CASSPVGGSTDTQYF.

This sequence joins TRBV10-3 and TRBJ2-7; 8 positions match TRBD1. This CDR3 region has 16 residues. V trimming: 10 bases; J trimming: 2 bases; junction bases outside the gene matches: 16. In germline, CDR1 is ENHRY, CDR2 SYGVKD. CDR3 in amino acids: CATHTGGSSRAYEQYF. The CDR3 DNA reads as TGTGCCACCCACACAGGGGGTAGTTCCCGGGCCTACGAGCAGTACTTC.

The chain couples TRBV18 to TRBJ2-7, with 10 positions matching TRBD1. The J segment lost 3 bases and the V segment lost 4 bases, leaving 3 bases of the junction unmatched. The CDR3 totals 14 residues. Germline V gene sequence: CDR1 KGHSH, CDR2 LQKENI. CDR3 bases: TGTGCCAGCTCACTAGGGACAGGGGTCTACGAGCAGTACTTC. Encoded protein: CASSLGTGVYEQYF.

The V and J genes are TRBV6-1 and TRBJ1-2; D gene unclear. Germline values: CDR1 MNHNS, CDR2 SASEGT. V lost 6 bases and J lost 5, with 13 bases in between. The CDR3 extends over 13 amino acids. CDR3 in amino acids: CASRMDGTYGYTF. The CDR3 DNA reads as TGTGCCAGCAGGATGGACGGAACTTATGGCTACACCTTC.

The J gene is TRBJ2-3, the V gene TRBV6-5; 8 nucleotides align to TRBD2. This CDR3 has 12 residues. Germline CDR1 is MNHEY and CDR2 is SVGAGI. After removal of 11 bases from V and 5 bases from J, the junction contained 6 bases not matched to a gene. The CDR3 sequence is CASRAGGDTQYF. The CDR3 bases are TGTGCCTCGCGCGCGGGGGGAGATACGCAGTATTTT.

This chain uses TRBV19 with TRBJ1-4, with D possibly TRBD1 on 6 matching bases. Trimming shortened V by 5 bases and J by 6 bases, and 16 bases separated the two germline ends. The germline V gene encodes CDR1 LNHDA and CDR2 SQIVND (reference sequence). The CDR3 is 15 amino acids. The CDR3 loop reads CASSPLGTLDEKLFF. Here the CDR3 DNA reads TGTGCCAGTAGTCCTCTCGGGACACTAGATGAAAAACTGTTTTTT.

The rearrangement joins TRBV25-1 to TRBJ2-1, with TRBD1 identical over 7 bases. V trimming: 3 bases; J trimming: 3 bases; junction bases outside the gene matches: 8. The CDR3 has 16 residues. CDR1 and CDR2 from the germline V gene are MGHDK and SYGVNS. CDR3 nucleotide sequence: TGTGCCAGCAGTGATTTAAAGACAGGGCTCTACAATGAGCAGTTCTTC. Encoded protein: CASSDLKTGLYNEQFF.

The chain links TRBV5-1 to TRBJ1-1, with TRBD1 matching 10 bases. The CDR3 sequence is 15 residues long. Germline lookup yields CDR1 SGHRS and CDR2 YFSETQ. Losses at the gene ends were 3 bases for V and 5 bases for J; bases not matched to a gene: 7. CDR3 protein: CASSSGQGVITEAFF. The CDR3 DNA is TGCGCCAGCAGCTCCGGACAGGGGGTAATAACTGAAGCTTTCTTT.

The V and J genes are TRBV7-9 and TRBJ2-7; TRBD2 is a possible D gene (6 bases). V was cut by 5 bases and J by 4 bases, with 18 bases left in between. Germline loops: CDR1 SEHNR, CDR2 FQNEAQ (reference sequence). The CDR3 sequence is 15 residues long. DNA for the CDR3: TGTGCCAGCAGCCCGGGGGAGTTTAAGGGGTACGAGCAGTACTTC. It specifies CASSPGEFKGYEQYF.

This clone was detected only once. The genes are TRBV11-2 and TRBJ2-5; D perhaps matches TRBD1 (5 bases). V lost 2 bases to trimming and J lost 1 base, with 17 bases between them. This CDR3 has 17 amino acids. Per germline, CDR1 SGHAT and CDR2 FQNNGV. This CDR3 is CASSLRSAGLGQETQYF. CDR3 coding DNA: TGTGCCAGCAGCTTACGATCGGCAGGGCTCGGCCAAGAGACCCAGTACTTC.

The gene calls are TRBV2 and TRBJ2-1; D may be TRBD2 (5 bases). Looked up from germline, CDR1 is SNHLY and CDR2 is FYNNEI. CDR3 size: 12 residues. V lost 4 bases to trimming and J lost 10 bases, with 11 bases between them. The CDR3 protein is CASSVFRGEQFF. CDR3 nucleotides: TGTGCCAGCAGTGTTTTCAGAGGGGAGCAGTTCTTC.

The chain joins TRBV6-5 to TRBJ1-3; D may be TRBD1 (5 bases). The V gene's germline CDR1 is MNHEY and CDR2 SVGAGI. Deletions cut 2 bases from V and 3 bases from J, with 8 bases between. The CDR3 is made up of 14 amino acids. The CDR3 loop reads CASSYRGDGNTIYF. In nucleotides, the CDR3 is TGTGCCAGCAGTTACCGGGGGGATGGAAACACCATATATTTT.